The next 19 T cell receptor beta chains were all read from a single sample in a study of shared clonotypes between healthy human individuals. Naive CD8 cells lacked CD45RO, underwent positive selection for CCR7 and left out terminally differentiated effector memory CD45RA+ cells. Here immunoSEQ multiplex PCR was the method, and the copy in TCRdb shows in-frame clones only, minus some. The sample lists hundreds of thousands of clones, roughly 95% occurring once. The material sequenced was naive CD8+ T cells sorted from blood. The receptors here all came from a woman aged 30 to 39 in good health.

The chain links TRBV6-6 to TRBJ1-6, with TRBD1 matching 8 bases. The germline CDR1 and CDR2 sequences are MNHNY and SVGAGI (reference sequence). After removal of 6 bases from V and 5 bases from J, the junction contained 9 bases not matched to a gene. CDR3 size: 16 residues. The chain's CDR3 is CASSRTGFEDNSPLHF. In DNA, the CDR3 is TGTGCCAGCAGCCGGACAGGGTTTGAAGATAATTCACCCCTCCACTTT.

The rearrangement uses TRBV19 and TRBJ2-7; D uncertain. The V and J ends lost 3 bases and 2 bases respectively, with 8 bases between them. The CDR3 spans 13 residues. The germline CDR1 and CDR2 sequences are LNHDA and SQIVND (reference sequence). CDR3 region: CASSMDETYEQYF. As DNA, the CDR3 is TGTGCCAGTAGTATGGACGAAACCTACGAGCAGTACTTC.

V gene TRBV7-9 combines with J gene TRBJ2-1; D remains ambiguous. The CDR3 is made up of 11 amino acids. Looked up from germline, CDR1 is SEHNR and CDR2 is FQNEAQ (reference sequence). The germline V and J ends were trimmed by 5 bases and 4 bases, with 3 bases remaining between them. The CDR3: CASSRYNEQFF. The CDR3, as DNA: TGTGCCAGCAGCCGGTACAATGAGCAGTTCTTC.

The genes are TRBV19 and TRBJ2-7; a weak D match, TRBD2 (6 bases). From germline, CDR1 is LNHDA and CDR2 SQIVND (reference sequence). The CDR3 is 13 amino acids. V dropped 6 bases and J dropped 0 bases, with 9 bases sitting between them. The CDR3 DNA sequence: TGTGCCAGTAGGGCTAGCGACTCCTACGAGCAGTACTTC. Its translation is CASRASDSYEQYF.

The rearrangement joins TRBV7-3 to TRBJ2-7; D possibly uses TRBD1 or TRBD2 (5 bases each). The V and J ends lost 5 bases and 6 bases respectively, with 17 bases between them. The CDR3 contains 14 residues. Germline V gene sequence: CDR1 SGHTA, CDR2 FQGTGA. The CDR3 sequence is CASSPTGRPGEQYF. CDR3 nucleotides: TGTGCCAGCAGCCCGACGGGACGACCTGGCGAGCAGTACTTC.

The chain couples TRBV1 to TRBJ2-1; the table names TRBD2, a call not compared with the DNA. TRBV1 is a pseudogene locus. This CDR3 has 16 residues. This CDR3 is CTSSQEASGLTNEQFF. The CDR3 nucleotides read TGCACCAGCAGCCAAGAAGCTAGCGGCTTAACCAATGAGCAGTTCTTC.

The gene calls are TRBV6-1 and TRBJ2-7, with 10 nucleotides matching TRBD1. Losses at the gene ends were 11 bases for V and 6 bases for J; bases not matched to a gene: 4. Germline CDR1 reads MNHNS; CDR2 reads SASEGT. The CDR3 loop spans 11 amino acids. This CDR3 is CAGDRGAEQYF. The CDR3, as DNA: TGTGCCGGGGACAGGGGAGCCGAGCAGTACTTC.

The genes are TRBV30 and TRBJ2-3, with 11 bases fitting TRBD2. Germline V gives CDR1 GTSNPN, CDR2 SVGIG (reference sequence). This CDR3 region has 14 residues. J lost 4 bases, V lost 2 bases, and 2 bases had no gene match. The CDR3 loop reads CAWSTSGSADTQYF. The CDR3 nucleotides are TGTGCCTGGAGTACTAGCGGGAGCGCAGATACGCAGTATTTT.

The V call is TRBV28, the J call TRBJ2-6; D unclear. The CDR3 runs 16 residues. V gave up 5 bases and J gave up 0 bases, with 11 bases separating them. The germline gives CDR1 MDHEN, CDR2 SYDVKM. The CDR3 here is CASSIDTLSGANVLTF. The DNA of the CDR3 is TGTGCCAGCAGTATAGATACGCTCTCTGGGGCCAACGTCCTGACTTTC.

Only one count was recorded for this clone. The chain couples TRBV5-6 to TRBJ2-7; D is unclear. The CDR3 covers 12 residues. Trimming left V 4 bases short and J 7 bases short, with 12 bases between. CDR1 and CDR2 (germline): SGHDT, YYEEEE. CDR3 in DNA: TGTGCCAGCAGCCTAAAACTGGGTGAGCAGTACTTC. The encoded protein is CASSLKLGEQYF.

The chain has TRBV7-9 and TRBJ2-7, with D perhaps TRBD1 (6 bases). CDR3 size: 16 residues. The germline V gene has CDR1 SEHNR and CDR2 FQNEAQ (reference sequence). V lost 4 bases and J 4 bases, leaving 20 bases between the germline ends. The DNA of the CDR3 is TGTGCCAGCAGCTCCGCACAGGGAGCAGGGAATTACGAGCAGTACTTC. Protein sequence: CASSSAQGAGNYEQYF.

The rearrangement links TRBV28 to TRBJ1-1, with D uncertain. With 5 bases removed from V and 1 base from J, the gap between germline ends came to 11 bases. The CDR3 length is 14 residues. Germline assignment: CDR1 MDHEN and CDR2 SYDVKM. Here the CDR3 reads CASSLLRENTEAFF. DNA of the CDR3: TGTGCCAGCAGTCTACTCCGGGAGAACACTGAAGCTTTCTTT.

This chain links TRBV5-4 with TRBJ2-7, with D possibly TRBD2 on 7 matching bases. V lost 4 bases and J 4 bases, leaving 18 bases between the germline ends. The CDR3 is 15 residues long. Per germline, CDR1 SGHNT and CDR2 YYREEE (reference sequence). The CDR3 nucleotides are TGTGCCAGCAGCCTGCCCCGGCGGGGGCAATACGAGCAGTACTTC. The encoded protein is CASSLPRRGQYEQYF.

This clone was seen once. The CDR3 DNA is TGTGCCAGCAGCCCCGGGCGTCGGTACGAGCAGTACTTC. This codes for CASSPGRRYEQYF. The chain joins TRBV7-9 to TRBJ2-7; D call uncertain. The CDR3 is 13 amino acids. Germline loops: CDR1 SEHNR, CDR2 FQNEAQ (reference sequence). The V gene lost 5 bases and the J gene lost 4 bases, with 12 bases spanning the gap.

This sequence joins TRBV27 and TRBJ2-3, with unresolved D. The germline gives CDR1 MNHEY, CDR2 SMNVEV (reference sequence). V lost 4 bases and J 0 bases, leaving 17 bases between the germline ends. The CDR3 loop spans 17 amino acids. The CDR3 bases are TGTGCCAGCAGTTCCACAATGACGGTCCGTAGCACAGATACGCAGTATTTT. This sequence encodes CASSSTMTVRSTDTQYF.

This chain joins TRBV27 and TRBJ2-7; TRBD1 matches 10 bases. The CDR3 length is 17 residues. The junction had 15 bases not matched to a gene; V was cut back by 5 bases and J by 5 bases. Germline CDR1 reads MNHEY; CDR2 reads SMNVEV (reference sequence). This CDR3 reads CASSPYPRQGALNEQYF. CDR3 nucleotides: TGTGCCAGCAGTCCTTATCCCCGACAGGGGGCGCTCAACGAGCAGTACTTC.

The CDR3 loop reads CASSGTSGISYEQYF. In DNA form, the CDR3 reads TGTGCCAGCAGTGGGACTAGCGGGATTTCCTACGAGCAGTACTTC. The chain uses TRBV9 and TRBJ2-5; 13 bases fit TRBD2. The J call may be faulty, since TRBJ2-7 better matches the DNA end. CDR3 length equals 15 residues. Germline assignment: CDR1 SGDLS and CDR2 YYNGEE.

With respect to this clone: Other nucleotide sequences from this sample produce the same CDR3. The chain uses TRBV6-1 and TRBJ2-7, with D uncertain. Germline loops: CDR1 MNHNS, CDR2 SASEGT. V dropped 2 bases and J dropped 3 bases, with 5 bases sitting between them. CDR3 length equals 12 residues. CDR3 protein: CASSENSYEQYF. The CDR3 DNA follows: TGTGCCAGCAGTGAAAACAGCTACGAGCAGTACTTC.

The V gene is TRBV5-8, the J gene TRBJ1-1; 9 nucleotides match TRBD1. Germline values: CDR1 SGHTS, CDR2 YDEGEE. The length of the CDR3 is 14 residues. The J segment lost 4 bases and the V segment lost 3 bases, leaving 4 bases of the junction unmatched. The CDR3 reads CASSSGQGSTEAFF. The CDR3 coding sequence is TGTGCCAGCAGCTCTGGACAGGGGAGCACTGAAGCTTTCTTT.